Listed here are 14 T cell receptor beta chains from one sample, sequenced in a study of T-cell memory formation after mild COVID-19. TCRdb re-analysed the 5' RACE reads in MiXCR, keeping a single row per CDR3 protein. The profile shows 50,000 or so distinct CDR3 sequences, about a quarter of them singletons. The sample comprised PBMCs or a T cell subset sorted from them (not recorded which). These receptors originate from a man aged 18 to 35 who had mild COVID-19 (a few samples of this study predate the infection). Cell type and time point are not known.

The genes are TRBV5-4 and TRBJ2-7, with D tentatively TRBD1 or TRBD2 (6 bases each). CDR3 length equals 15 residues. Trimming pared 3 bases from V and 1 base from J, leaving 14 bases between. The germline gives CDR1 SGHNT, CDR2 YYREEE (reference sequence). CDR3: CASSSLGAGSYEQYF. DNA for the CDR3: TGTGCCAGCAGCTCCCTGGGGGCGGGGTCCTACGAGCAGTACTTC.

The V call is TRBV14, the J call TRBJ1-1; no clear D. V was cut by 4 bases and J by 3 bases, with 9 bases left in between. CDR1 SGHDN and CDR2 FVKESK come from the germline V gene. This CDR3 comprises 13 residues. The CDR3 is CASSLGSYTEAFF. The CDR3 nucleotides are TGTGCCAGCAGCCTTGGCAGCTACACTGAAGCTTTCTTT.

This clonotype was seen more than once but under ten times. V and J are TRBV27 and TRBJ2-3; D is uncertain. Trimming took 6 bases from V and 0 from J, leaving 16 bases between them. The germline CDR1 and CDR2 sequences are MNHEY and SMNVEV (reference sequence). CDR3 length equals 16 residues. CDR3 sequence (DNA): TGTGCCAGCAGGCCTTCGGACGGAGCTAGCACAGATACGCAGTATTTT. Protein sequence: CASRPSDGASTDTQYF.

This clonotype was seen only a few times. This chain uses TRBV4-1 with TRBJ2-3; D is uncertain. CDR3 length: 16 residues. Per the germline V gene, CDR1 is MGHRA and CDR2 is YSYEKL. The ends were cut back, 4 bases at V and 8 bases at J, with 22 bases in the middle. CDR3 in DNA: TGCGCCAGCAGCCCTACCGGAGATAGCTATGGGCTTACGCAGTATTTT. This translates into CASSPTGDSYGLTQYF.

The chain joins TRBV7-2 to TRBJ2-5; D perhaps matches TRBD2 (7 bases). V was pared by 5 bases and J by 4 bases, with 17 bases between. Germline V gene sequence: CDR1 SGHTA, CDR2 FQGNSA. This CDR3 contains 15 residues. The CDR3, as DNA: TGTGCCAGCAGCCCCACGTCGGGGGGCCGAGAGACCCAGTACTTC. Protein: CASSPTSGGRETQYF. Together with reference TRBV7-2 and TRBJ2-5, the CDR3 gives the full variable domain: GAGVSQSPSNKVTEKGKDVELRCDPISGHTALYWYRQSLGQGLEFLIYFQGNSAPDKSGLPSDRFSAERTGGSVSTLTIQRTQQEDSAVYLCASSPTSGGRETQYFGPGTRLLVL.

The gene calls are TRBV5-8 and TRBJ2-5; tentative D call: TRBD2 (5 bases). Per germline, CDR1 SGHTS and CDR2 YDEGEE. V lost 4 bases and J lost 2, with 15 bases in between. The CDR3 consists of 15 residues. CDR3 residues: CASSKSSGDQETQYF. The CDR3 bases are TGTGCCAGCAGCAAGTCCTCCGGGGATCAAGAGACCCAGTACTTC.

This clonotype has more than one count but fewer than ten. The V call is TRBV5-1, the J call TRBJ2-7, with 7 positions matching TRBD1. The CDR3 has 13 residues. J gave up 2 bases and V 5 bases, and 4 bases lay outside the gene matches. The germline gives CDR1 SGHRS, CDR2 YFSETQ. The CDR3 DNA is TGCGCCAGCAGAGGGGGACAGACCTACGAGCAGTACTTC. It translates to CASRGGQTYEQYF. The full variable domain, rest sourced from reference TRBV5-1 and TRBJ2-7, is KAGVTQTPRYLIKTRGQQVTLSCSPISGHRSVSWYQQTPGQGLQFLFEYFSETQRNKGNFPGRFSGRQFSNSRSEMNVSTLELGDSALYLCASRGGQTYEQYFGPGTRLTVT.

This clonotype was found a few times. The chain is built from TRBV6-5 and TRBJ2-3; 11 bases line up with TRBD2. This CDR3 has 17 amino acids. V was clipped by 5 bases and J by 0 bases; unmatched bases: 7. The germline V gene has CDR1 MNHEY and CDR2 SVGAGI. The CDR3 is CASSKTSGGPSTDTQYF. Written as DNA, the CDR3 is TGTGCCAGCAGTAAAACTAGCGGGGGTCCGAGCACAGATACGCAGTATTTT.

J is TRBJ2-5 and V is TRBV5-6; 12 nucleotides align to TRBD2. There are 14 residues in the CDR3. V dropped 8 bases and J dropped 3; count of bases not matched to a gene: 5. CDR1 SGHDT and CDR2 YYEEEE come from the germline V gene. The CDR3 bases are TGTGCCAGTAACCGACTAGCGGGGGAAGAGACCCAGTACTTC. Amino acids: CASNRLAGEETQYF.

The table lists this clonotype with a few counts. The V and J genes are TRBV29-1 and TRBJ1-1; D perhaps matches TRBD1 (6 bases). The CDR3 contains 12 residues. V was clipped by 7 bases and J by 4 bases, with 13 bases between them. Per the germline V gene, CDR1 is SQVTM and CDR2 is ANQGSEA. CDR3 residues: CSALQGGTEAFF. The CDR3 nucleotides are TGCAGCGCGCTACAGGGCGGCACTGAAGCTTTCTTT.

This clonotype was counted between two and nine times. The chain links TRBV7-9 to TRBJ2-3; either TRBD1 or TRBD2 may supply D (5 bases each). Trimming shortened V by 1 base and J by 6 bases, and 23 bases separated the two germline ends. This CDR3 region has 18 residues. CDR1 is SEHNR, CDR2 FQNEAQ, per germline (reference sequence). The CDR3 reads CASSLVGLGPTLGDTQYF. CDR3 nucleotides: TGTGCCAGCAGCTTAGTCGGGCTGGGACCCACCTTGGGTGATACGCAGTATTTT.

The V and J genes are TRBV4-2 and TRBJ2-7, with 7 bases that match TRBD1. Germline CDR1 and CDR2: LGHNA and YNFKEQ. The CDR3 has 18 residues. J lost 3 bases, V lost 0 bases, and 14 bases had no gene match. CDR3 region: CASSQEDFSTGQLYEQYF. CDR3 nucleotide sequence: TGTGCCAGCAGCCAAGAGGACTTTAGTACGGGACAGCTCTACGAGCAGTACTTC.

V is TRBV10-2 and J is TRBJ2-1, with D unclear. CDR1 and CDR2 from the germline V gene are WSHSY and SAAADI. V lost 6 bases, J lost 10 bases, and 7 bases lay in between. The CDR3 covers 10 residues. The CDR3 coding sequence is TGCGCCAGCAGGGGGTTCGAGCAGTTCTTC. Its translation: CASRGFEQFF.

The chain carries TRBV6-1 and TRBJ2-1, with D possibly TRBD2 on 7 matching bases. Trimming shortened V by 6 bases and J by 2 bases, and 14 bases separated the two germline ends. This CDR3 is 15 amino acids long. CDR1 and CDR2 from the germline V gene are MNHNS and SASEGT. The CDR3 DNA reads as TGTGCCAGCAGCCGGAGGGGGGGGACCTACAATGAGCAGTTCTTC. Protein: CASSRRGGTYNEQFF.